What follows are 3 T cell receptor beta chains derived from one specimen sequenced in a study of T cells in women clearing cervical HPV infection. Here immunoSEQ multiplex PCR was the method, and the copy in TCRdb shows in-frame clones only, minus some. Its listing shows some 20,000 clones. The sample comprised blood buffy coat. Receptors were obtained from a woman between 18 and 75 years old with a cervical HPV16 infection that either progressed to CIN3+ or cleared (not recorded which).

Notes on this clone: From the germline J gene comes the end of the CDR3, since the read stops 3 residues before it. This rearrangement joins TRBV18 to TRBJ2-5; D possibly uses TRBD1 or TRBD2 (5 bases each). The V gene's germline CDR1 is KGHSH and CDR2 LQKENI. The CDR3 is 14 amino acids. CDR3 DNA (partial): TGTGCCAGCTCACCAAATGACAGACGGGATACC. It specifies CASSPNDRRDT. The whole CDR3 region reads CASSPNDRRDTQYF.

A note on this clone: The CDR3 is cut off 3 residues early in the read; its end comes from the germline J gene. This chain links TRBV30 with TRBJ2-3; 10 nucleotides match TRBD2. Germline V gives CDR1 GTSNPN, CDR2 SVGIG (reference sequence). V shed 5 bases and J 4 bases; nucleotides not matched to a gene: 6. This CDR3 is built from 14 residues. CDR3 in amino acids: CAWGAGGQADTQYF. CDR3 DNA, as far as it was read: TGTGCCTGGGGAGCGGGGGGGCAGGCAGATACG.

CDR3 DNA, as far as it was read: TGCAGTGCTGGGACTAGCGGGGGGGAGACC. Its protein is CSAGTSGGET. The full CDR3 protein is CSAGTSGGETQYF. V and J are TRBV20-1 and TRBJ2-5; 15 bases are a match to TRBD2. Read coverage stops 3 residues before the CDR3 terminus; the germline J gene supplies the remainder. CDR3 length: 13 amino acids. Germline CDR1 reads DFQATT; CDR2 reads SNEGSKA (reference sequence). V dropped 5 bases and J dropped 5; count of bases not matched to a gene: 0.